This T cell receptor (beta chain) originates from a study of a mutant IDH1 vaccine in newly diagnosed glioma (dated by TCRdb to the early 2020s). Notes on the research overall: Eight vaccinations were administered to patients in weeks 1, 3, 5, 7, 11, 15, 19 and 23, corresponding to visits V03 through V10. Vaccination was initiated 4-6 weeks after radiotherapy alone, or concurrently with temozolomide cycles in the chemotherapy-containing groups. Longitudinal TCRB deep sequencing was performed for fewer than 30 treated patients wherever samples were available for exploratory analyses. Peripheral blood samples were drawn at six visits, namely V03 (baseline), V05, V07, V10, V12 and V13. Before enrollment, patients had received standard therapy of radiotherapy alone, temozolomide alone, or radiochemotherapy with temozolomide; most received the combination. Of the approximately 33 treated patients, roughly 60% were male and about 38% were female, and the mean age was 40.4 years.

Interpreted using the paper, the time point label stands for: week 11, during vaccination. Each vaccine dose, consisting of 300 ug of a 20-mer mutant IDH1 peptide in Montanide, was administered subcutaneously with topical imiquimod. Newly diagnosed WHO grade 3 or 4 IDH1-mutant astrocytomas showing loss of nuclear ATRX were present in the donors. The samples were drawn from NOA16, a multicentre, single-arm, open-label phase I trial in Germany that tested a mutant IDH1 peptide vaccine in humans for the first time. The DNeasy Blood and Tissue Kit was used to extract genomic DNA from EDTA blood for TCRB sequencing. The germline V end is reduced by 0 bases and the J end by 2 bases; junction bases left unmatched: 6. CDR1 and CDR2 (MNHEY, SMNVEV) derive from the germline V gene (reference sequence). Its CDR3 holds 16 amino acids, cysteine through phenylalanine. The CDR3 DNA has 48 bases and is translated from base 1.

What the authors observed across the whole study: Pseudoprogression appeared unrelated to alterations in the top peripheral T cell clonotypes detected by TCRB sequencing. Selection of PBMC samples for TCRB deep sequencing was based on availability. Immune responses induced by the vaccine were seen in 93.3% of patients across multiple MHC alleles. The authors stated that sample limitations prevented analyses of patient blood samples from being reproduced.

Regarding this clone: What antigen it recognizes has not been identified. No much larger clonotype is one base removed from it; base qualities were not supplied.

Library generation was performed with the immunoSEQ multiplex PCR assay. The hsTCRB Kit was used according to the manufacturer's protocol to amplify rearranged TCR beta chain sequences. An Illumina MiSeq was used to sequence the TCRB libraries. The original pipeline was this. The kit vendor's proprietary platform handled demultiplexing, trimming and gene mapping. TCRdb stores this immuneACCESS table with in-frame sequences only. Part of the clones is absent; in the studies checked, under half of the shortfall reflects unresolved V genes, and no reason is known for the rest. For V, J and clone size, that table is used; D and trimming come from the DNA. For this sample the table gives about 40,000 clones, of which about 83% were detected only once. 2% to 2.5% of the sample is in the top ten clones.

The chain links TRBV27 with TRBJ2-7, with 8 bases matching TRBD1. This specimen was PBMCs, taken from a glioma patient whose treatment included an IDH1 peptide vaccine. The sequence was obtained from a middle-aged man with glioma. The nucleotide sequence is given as TGTGCCAGCAGTTTATCTGCGGGACAGGTTACCTACGAGCAGTACTTC. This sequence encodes CASSLSAGQVTYEQYF.